The 20 T cell receptor beta chains given below trace back to one sample, sequenced in a study of blood T cell repertoires in COVID-19. Measured with immunoSEQ multiplex PCR; TCRdb has only the in-frame clones, and not every one. The repertoire holds over 80,000 clones, with more than 70% as singletons. The sequenced material came from peripheral blood. These receptors were collected from an elderly woman with acute or convalescent COVID-19.

This clone was observed a single time. This chain links TRBV28 with TRBJ2-7; TRBD1 matches 7 bases. The CDR3 consists of 14 residues. The germline V gene encodes CDR1 MDHEN and CDR2 SYDVKM. V lost 4 bases and J lost 6; bases outside the gene matches: 9. DNA of the CDR3: TGTGCCAGCAGTTCCAGGGGGAAAGGTGTCGAGCAGTACTTC. It encodes CASSSRGKGVEQYF.

The chain recombines TRBV5-8 with TRBJ1-5; D gene unclear. The V end was cut by 1 base, the J end by 5 bases, with 16 bases between. The germline CDR1 and CDR2 sequences are SGHTS and YDEGEE. The CDR3 consists of 16 residues. The CDR3 bases are TGTGCCAGCAGCTTGCGGTTCGGGGTCCTCCATCAGCCCCAGCATTTT. Translation gives CASSLRFGVLHQPQHF.

The chain uses TRBV7-9 and TRBJ1-4, with 8 bases aligning to TRBD1. Germline assignment: CDR1 SEHNR and CDR2 FQNEAQ (reference sequence). V lost 0 bases and J lost 6; bases outside the gene matches: 6. The CDR3 loop spans 16 amino acids. CDR3 region: CASSLARDRSYEKLFF. Here the CDR3 DNA reads TGTGCCAGCAGCTTAGCCCGGGACAGGAGTTATGAAAAACTGTTTTTT.

The V and J genes are TRBV18 and TRBJ2-5, with TRBD2 matching over 8 bases. J gave up 1 base and V 5 bases, and 6 bases lay outside the gene matches. CDR1 is KGHSH, CDR2 LQKENI, per germline. The CDR3 runs 15 residues. Here the CDR3 reads CASSAASGFQETQYF. In DNA form, the CDR3 reads TGTGCCAGCTCAGCCGCTAGCGGGTTCCAAGAGACCCAGTACTTC.

This clone was picked up one time. This sequence joins TRBV9 and TRBJ1-2; 8 bases map to TRBD1. V lost 0 bases and J lost 4; bases outside the gene matches: 11. Germline CDR1 is SGDLS and CDR2 is YYNGEE. The CDR3 consists of 17 residues. This CDR3 is CASSVDSWDRIPYGYTF. In DNA, the CDR3 is TGTGCCAGCAGCGTAGATTCTTGGGACAGGATACCCTATGGCTACACCTTC.

The chain combines TRBV2 with TRBJ2-2; D remains ambiguous. The CDR3 is 15 residues long. The germline CDR1 and CDR2 sequences are SNHLY and FYNNEI. V was cut by 4 bases and J by 0 bases, with 9 bases left in between. As DNA, the CDR3 is TGTGCCAGCAGTGGGGCCGTTACGAACACCGGGGAGCTGTTTTTT. This sequence encodes CASSGAVTNTGELFF.

The chain couples TRBV6-1 to TRBJ1-4; 7 bases align to TRBD1. The CDR3 has 15 amino acids. With V trimmed by 3 bases and J by 6 bases, 7 bases remained unmatched. The germline V gene has CDR1 MNHNS and CDR2 SASEGT. Here the CDR3 DNA reads TGTGCCAGCAGTGATTCGACAGGGATGGATGAAAAACTGTTTTTT. Protein: CASSDSTGMDEKLFF.

The chain combines TRBV14 with TRBJ2-7; D ambiguous. Germline CDR1 SGHDN, CDR2 FVKESK. The CDR3 is made up of 12 amino acids. V was clipped by 5 bases and J by 3 bases, with 8 bases between them. CDR3 residues: CASSAGNYEQYF. CDR3 nucleotide sequence: TGTGCCAGCAGCGCAGGTAACTACGAGCAGTACTTC.

The J gene is TRBJ1-6, the V gene TRBV7-9, with D perhaps matching TRBD1 (5 bases). This CDR3 comprises 13 residues. Germline-derived CDR1 and CDR2 are SEHNR and FQNEAQ (reference sequence). With 5 bases removed from V and 10 bases from J, the gap between germline ends came to 12 bases. Written as DNA, the CDR3 is TGTGCCAGCAGCCACGGGAGGGGATCACCCCTCCACTTT. As protein: CASSHGRGSPLHF.

The chain uses TRBV5-6 and TRBJ2-3; 10 bases line up with TRBD2. The germline V gene has CDR1 SGHDT and CDR2 YYEEEE. The CDR3 has 16 residues. V was pared by 1 base and J by 5 bases, with 7 bases of the junction left unmatched. CDR3 in amino acids: CASSLLAGARVDTQYF. The CDR3 bases are TGTGCCAGCAGCTTGCTAGCGGGGGCGAGGGTAGATACGCAGTATTTT.

The CDR3 DNA reads as TGTGCCAGCTCACCAACTCATGACAGGGGTGAGACCCAGTACTTC. This encodes CASSPTHDRGETQYF. The gene calls are TRBV18 and TRBJ2-5; 8 bases map to TRBD1. Germline V CDR1 and CDR2: KGHSH, LQKENI. V lost 2 bases to trimming and J lost 5 bases; unmatched junction nucleotides: 7. The CDR3 consists of 15 residues.

The chain combines TRBV27 with TRBJ2-7; D is unclear. This CDR3 comprises 14 residues. V dropped 0 bases and J dropped 0 bases, with 6 bases sitting between them. Per the germline V gene, CDR1 is MNHEY and CDR2 is SMNVEV (reference sequence). CDR3 protein: CASSLSEASYEQYF. The CDR3 DNA sequence: TGTGCCAGCAGTTTATCCGAGGCCTCCTACGAGCAGTACTTC.

This chain uses TRBV24-1 with TRBJ2-2; D call uncertain. V lost 6 bases to trimming and J lost 5 bases, with 3 bases between them. The CDR3 is made up of 11 amino acids. Germline CDR1 KGHDR, CDR2 SFDVKD. The CDR3 DNA sequence: TGTGCCACCAGTACTACCGGGGAGCTGTTTTTT. It yields the protein CATSTTGELFF.

The chain employs TRBV10-3 and TRBJ2-2; 11 bases line up with TRBD2. Germline CDR1 ENHRY, CDR2 SYGVKD. The CDR3 sequence is 16 residues long. Losses at the gene ends were 10 bases for V and 1 base for J; bases not matched to a gene: 8. The CDR3 DNA reads TGTGCCACCACCGGGACTAGCGGTAGGAACACCGGGGAGCTGTTTTTT. Amino acids: CATTGTSGRNTGELFF.

This sequence joins TRBV9 and TRBJ2-3; a weak D match, TRBD2 (5 bases). CDR3 length: 14 residues. CDR1 is SGDLS and CDR2 is YYNGEE in the germline V gene. V lost 3 bases and J 0 bases, leaving 8 bases between the germline ends. The CDR3, as DNA: TGTGCCAGCAGCGGAGGACTTAGCACAGATACGCAGTATTTT. Residues: CASSGGLSTDTQYF.

This clone was counted once. V usage is TRBV5-6 and J usage is TRBJ1-4, with 7 bases lining up with TRBD1. The germline gives CDR1 SGHDT, CDR2 YYEEEE. The CDR3 runs 13 residues. After removal of 7 bases from V and 3 bases from J, the junction contained 3 bases not matched to a gene. The DNA of the CDR3 is TGTGCCAGCGGACAGGTACCTAATGAAAAACTGTTTTTT. This encodes CASGQVPNEKLFF.

The chain is built from TRBV6-2 or TRBV6-3 and TRBJ2-3, with D possibly TRBD2 on 6 matching bases. The ends were cut back, 0 bases at V and 4 bases at J, with 26 bases in the middle. The CDR3 sequence is 20 residues long. Germline V gives CDR1 MNHEY, CDR2 SVGEGT. The CDR3 DNA is TGTGCCAGCAGTTACTCGATGTCAAGGAACGGGAGAGGGTGGGCAGATACGCAGTATTTT. Residues: CASSYSMSRNGRGWADTQYF.

The chain couples TRBV7-2 to TRBJ2-1; D remains ambiguous. The CDR3 has 16 amino acids. Germline CDR1 SGHTA, CDR2 FQGNSA. V was trimmed by 5 bases and J by 0 bases, leaving 14 bases between them. CDR3 protein: CASSPSLTGSYNEQFF. In nucleotides, the CDR3 is TGTGCCAGCAGCCCCAGCCTTACGGGCTCCTACAATGAGCAGTTCTTC.

The rearrangement uses TRBV4-3 and TRBJ1-2, with a tentative D call TRBD1 (5 bases). Germline V gene lookup returns CDR1 LGHNA and CDR2 YSLEER. The V gene lost 0 bases and the J gene lost 7 bases, with 15 bases spanning the gap. This CDR3 has 15 residues. CDR3 loop: CASSQDPRTYSGYTF. The DNA for the CDR3 is TGCGCCAGCAGCCAAGATCCCCGGACATACAGTGGCTACACCTTC.

This rearrangement joins TRBV6-5 to TRBJ1-5; D gene unclear. This CDR3 is built from 15 residues. CDR1 is MNHEY, CDR2 SVGAGI, per germline. V shed 6 bases and J shed 5 bases, with 17 bases lying between them. The CDR3 is CASRPPGALHQPQHF. As DNA, the CDR3 is TGTGCCAGCAGACCCCCGGGAGCTTTGCATCAGCCCCAGCATTTT.